This T cell receptor (beta chain) was sequenced during a study of blood T cell repertoires in COVID-19 (dated by TCRdb to 2020 to 2021). For context, the study as a whole: Samples from collaborators originated in the United States, Italy and Spain and spanned both the acute and convalescent phases of COVID-19. The samples were drawn from the first 160 participants of the ongoing ImmuneRACE study and from some 1,300 subjects provided by 6 global collaborators. Nearly every sample came with metadata listing a de-identified subject ID, COVID-19 status, age in years and sex. The repertoires were released in a freely available public database meant as a resource for research on the immune response to SARS-CoV-2. Where available, HLA class I and class II types were taken from metadata supplied by the sample provider and were not determined by assay-based typing. Subjects who had been exposed to COVID-19, were actively infected with it, or had recovered from it provided the deeply sampled blood TCRbeta repertoires that made up the dataset. The prospective study material was composed of cDNA or gDNA derived from T cells, B-cell-depleted T cells, or PBMCs.

Participants in the prospective study were aged roughly 18 to 100 years, lived in some 24 United States geographic areas, and enrolled through a virtual design. In the prospective study, participants were assigned to cohorts based on the clinical history participants reported in a screening survey and a study questionnaire. Exposed participants were defined as having been in contact with someone with a PCR-confirmed or clinician-diagnosed COVID-19 case within 2 weeks of study entry. In the prospective study, mobile phlebotomists collected whole blood, serum and a nasopharyngeal or oropharyngeal swab from each participant. Over an approximately 2-month period, participants in the prospective study had the option of providing additional blood draws and questionnaires. Blood samples from the prospective study were shipped frozen or at room temperature prior to DNA extraction. Note on this clone: Its antigen is not yet known. No qualities accompany the bases; no much larger clone lies one base away.

The germline V gene specifies LGHNA as CDR1 and YNFKEQ as CDR2. V trim: 2 bases; J trim: 10 bases; unmatched bases: 4. The CDR3 goes from the cysteine to the phenylalanine over 13 residues. The CDR3 DNA has 39 bases and is translated from base 1. Beyond this particular receptor, the publication reports: How much clinical and demographic metadata was included differed by source and by participant, and the metadata was provided uncurated.

The immunoSEQ Assay, a bias-controlled multiplex PCR, was used to amplify TCRbeta CDR3 regions from genomic DNA. As for the authors' bioinformatics: Within the assay, amplification of reference gene primers was used to estimate how many nucleated cells each sample contained. To quantify the absolute abundance of each unique TCRbeta CDR3 rearrangement, sequence reads were collapsed and filtered. For each sample, productive Simpson clonality was calculated as the square root of Simpson's diversity index over productive rearrangements. Entries here come from immuneACCESS through TCRdb and include only in-frame sequences with V and J called. Some clones fail to appear in such tables; in the studies checked, an unresolved V gene covers under half of the shortfall, and the cause of the remainder is unknown. V, J and clone size were drawn from that table, and D and trimming were deduced from the DNA. Present in this sample are hundreds of thousands of clones, about four fifths of which were seen just once. The ten largest account for roughly 5% of the sample.

Sequences were obtained from PBMCs or T cells enriched from blood (not recorded which). The rearranged segments are TRBV4-2 and TRBJ2-1; 8 middle bases align to TRBD2. The TCR sequence derives from a woman in her fifties or sixties who had been exposed to COVID-19. Read as DNA, the sequence is TGTGCCAGCAGCCAAACCCGGGGGGGCGAGCAGTTCTTC. Its protein reads: CASSQTRGGEQFF.